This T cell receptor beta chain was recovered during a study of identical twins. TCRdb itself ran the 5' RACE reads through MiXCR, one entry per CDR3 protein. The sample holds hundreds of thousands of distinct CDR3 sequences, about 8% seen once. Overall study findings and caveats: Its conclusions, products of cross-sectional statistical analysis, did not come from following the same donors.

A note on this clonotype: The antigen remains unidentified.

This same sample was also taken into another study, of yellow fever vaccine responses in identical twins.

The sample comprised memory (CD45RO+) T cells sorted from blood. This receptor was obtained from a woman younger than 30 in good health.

As DNA, the CDR3 is TGTGCCAGGAGCAGGACCAACACCGGGGAGCTGTTTTTT. This gives the protein CARSRTNTGELFF. This chain uses TRBV11-2 with TRBJ2-2; D remains unclear. V dropped 9 bases and J dropped 2 bases, with 10 bases sitting between them. Germline CDR1 and CDR2: SGHAT and FQNNGV. CDR3 length equals 13 residues.